This T cell receptor (beta chain) is drawn from a study of CD8+ T cells in alopecia areata. The authors extracted RNA and reverse transcribed it into cDNA as the sequencing template. The repertoire was sequenced with immunoSEQ multiplex PCR; TCRdb's copy has only in-frame clones and lacks some. The table records 140,000 to 150,000 clones, roughly 54% of them present only once. Germline values: CDR1 SGHTA, CDR2 FQGTGA. With 6 bases removed from V and 4 bases from J, the gap between germline ends came to 15 bases. The CDR3 extends over 14 amino acids. Indicated treatment: oral pan-JAK inhibitor, 5-10 mg twice daily. Ten or more counts support this clone.

The V call is TRBV7-3, the J call TRBJ1-1; D is unclear. The TCR sequence derives from a human donor with alopecia areata. The material sequenced was CD8+ T cells sorted from blood, taken at week 4, from a patient treated with tofacitinib. CDR3 nucleotides: TGTGCCAGCAGTAACGGGCTTCTGGGCACTGAAGCTTTCTTT. This sequence encodes CASSNGLLGTEAFF.